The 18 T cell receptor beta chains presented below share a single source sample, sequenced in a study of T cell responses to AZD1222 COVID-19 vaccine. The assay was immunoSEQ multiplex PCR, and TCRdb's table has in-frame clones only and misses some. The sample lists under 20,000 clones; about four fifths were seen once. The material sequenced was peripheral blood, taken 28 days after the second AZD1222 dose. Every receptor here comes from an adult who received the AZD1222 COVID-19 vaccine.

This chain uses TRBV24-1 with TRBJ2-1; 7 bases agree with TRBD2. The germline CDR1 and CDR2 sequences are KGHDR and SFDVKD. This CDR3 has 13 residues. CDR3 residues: CAIQRESGNEQFF. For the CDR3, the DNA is TGTGCTATACAGCGGGAATCGGGCAATGAGCAGTTCTTC.

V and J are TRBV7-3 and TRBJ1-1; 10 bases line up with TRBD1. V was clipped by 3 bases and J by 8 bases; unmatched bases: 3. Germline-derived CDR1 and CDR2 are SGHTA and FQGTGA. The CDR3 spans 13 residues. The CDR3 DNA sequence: TGTGCCAGCAGCTTGGGGACAGGGGCCGAAGCTTTCTTT. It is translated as CASSLGTGAEAFF.

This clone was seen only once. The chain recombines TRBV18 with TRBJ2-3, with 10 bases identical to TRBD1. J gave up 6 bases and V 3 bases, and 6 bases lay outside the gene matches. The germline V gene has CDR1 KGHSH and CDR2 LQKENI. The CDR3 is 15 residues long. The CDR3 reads CASSPGQGSWDTQYF. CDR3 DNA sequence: TGTGCCAGCTCACCGGGACAGGGGAGTTGGGATACGCAGTATTTT.

CDR3 coding DNA: TGTGCCAGCAGCCAAGGACTAGCGCGTGCTAGCACAGATACGCAGTATTTT. Its protein is CASSQGLARASTDTQYF. The chain has TRBV4-2 and TRBJ2-3; TRBD2 matches 8 bases. Trimming removed 1 base from V and 0 bases from J; junction bases left unmatched: 6. The CDR3 is made up of 17 amino acids. Germline values: CDR1 LGHNA, CDR2 YNFKEQ.

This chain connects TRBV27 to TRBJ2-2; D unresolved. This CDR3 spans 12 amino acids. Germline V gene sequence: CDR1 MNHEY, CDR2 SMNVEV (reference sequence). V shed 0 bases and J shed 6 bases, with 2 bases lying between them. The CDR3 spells CASSLSAGELFF. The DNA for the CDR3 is TGTGCCAGCAGTTTATCGGCCGGGGAGCTGTTTTTT.

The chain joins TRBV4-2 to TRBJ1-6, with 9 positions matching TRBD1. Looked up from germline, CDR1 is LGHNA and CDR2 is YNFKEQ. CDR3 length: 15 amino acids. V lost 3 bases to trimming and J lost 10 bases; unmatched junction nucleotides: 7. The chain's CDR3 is CASSHGQGLASPLHF. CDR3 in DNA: TGTGCCAGCAGCCATGGACAGGGGTTGGCCTCACCCCTCCACTTT.

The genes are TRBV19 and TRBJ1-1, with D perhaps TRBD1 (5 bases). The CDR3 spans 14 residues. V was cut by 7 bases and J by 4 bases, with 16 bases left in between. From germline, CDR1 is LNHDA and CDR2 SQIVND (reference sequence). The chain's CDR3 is CASTPRLGGTEAFF. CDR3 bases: TGTGCCAGTACCCCTAGGTTGGGGGGCACTGAAGCTTTCTTT.

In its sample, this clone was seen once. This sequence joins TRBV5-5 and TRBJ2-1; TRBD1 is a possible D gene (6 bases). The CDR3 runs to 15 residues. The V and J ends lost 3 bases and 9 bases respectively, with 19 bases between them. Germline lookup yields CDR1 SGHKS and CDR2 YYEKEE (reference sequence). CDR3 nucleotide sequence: TGTGCCAGCAGCTCCACCCTCACAGGGATGCTTGAGCAGTTCTTC. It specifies CASSSTLTGMLEQFF. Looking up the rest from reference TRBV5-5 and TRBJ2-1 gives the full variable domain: DAGVTQSPTHLIKTRGQQVTLRCSPISGHKSVSWYQQVLGQGPQFIFQYYEKEERGRGNFPDRFSARQFPNYSSELNVNALLLGDSALYLCASSSTLTGMLEQFFGPGTRLTVL.

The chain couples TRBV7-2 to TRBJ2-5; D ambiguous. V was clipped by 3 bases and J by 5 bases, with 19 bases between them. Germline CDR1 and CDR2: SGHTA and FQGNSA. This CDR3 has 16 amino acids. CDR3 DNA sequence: TGTGCCAGCAGCTTGGCTTCTATGCCCCCTGGCGAGACCCAGTACTTC. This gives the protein CASSLASMPPGETQYF.

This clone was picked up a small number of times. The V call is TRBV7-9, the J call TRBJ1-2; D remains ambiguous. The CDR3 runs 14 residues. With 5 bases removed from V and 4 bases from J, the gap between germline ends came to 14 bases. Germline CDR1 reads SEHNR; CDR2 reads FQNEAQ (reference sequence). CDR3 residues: CASSPTDTIYGYTF. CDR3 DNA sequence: TGTGCCAGCAGCCCCACAGACACGATCTATGGCTACACCTTC.

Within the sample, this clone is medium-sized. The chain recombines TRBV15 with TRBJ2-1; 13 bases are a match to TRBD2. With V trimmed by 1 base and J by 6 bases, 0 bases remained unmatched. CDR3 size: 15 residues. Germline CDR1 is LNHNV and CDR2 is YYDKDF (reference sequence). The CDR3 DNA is TGTGCCACCAGCAGAGGGACTAGCGGGAGCAATGAGCAGTTCTTC. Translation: CATSRGTSGSNEQFF.

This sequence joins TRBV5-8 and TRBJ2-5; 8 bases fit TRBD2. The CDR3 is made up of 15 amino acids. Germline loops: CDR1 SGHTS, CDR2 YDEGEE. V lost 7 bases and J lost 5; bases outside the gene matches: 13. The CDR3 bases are TGTGCCAGCTGCCCCCGCGCGGGAGGCGCCGAGACCCAGTACTTC. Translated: CASCPRAGGAETQYF. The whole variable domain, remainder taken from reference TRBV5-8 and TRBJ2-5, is EAGVTQSPTHLIKTRGQQATLRCSPISGHTSVYWYQQALGLGLQFLLWYDEGEERNRGNFPPRFSGRQFPNYSSELNVNALELEDSALYLCASCPRAGGAETQYFGPGTRLLVL.

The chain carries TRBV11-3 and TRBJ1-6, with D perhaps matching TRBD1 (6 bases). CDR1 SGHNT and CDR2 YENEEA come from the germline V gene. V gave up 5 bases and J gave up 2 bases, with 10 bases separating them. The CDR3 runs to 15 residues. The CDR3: CASSPRGTYNSPLHF. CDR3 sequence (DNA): TGTGCCAGCAGCCCCAGGGGAACCTATAATTCACCCCTCCACTTT.

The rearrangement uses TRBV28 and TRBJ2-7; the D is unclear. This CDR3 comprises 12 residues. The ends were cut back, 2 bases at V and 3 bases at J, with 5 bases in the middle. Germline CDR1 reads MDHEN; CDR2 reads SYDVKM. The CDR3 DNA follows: TGTGCCAGCAGTTTAAACCGCTACGAGCAGTACTTC. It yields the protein CASSLNRYEQYF. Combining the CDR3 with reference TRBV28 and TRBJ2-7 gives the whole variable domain DVKVTQSSRYLVKRTGEKVFLECVQDMDHENMFWYRQDPGLGLRLIYFSYDVKMKEKGDIPEGYSVSREKKERFSLILESASTNQTSMYLCASSLNRYEQYFGPGTRLTVT.

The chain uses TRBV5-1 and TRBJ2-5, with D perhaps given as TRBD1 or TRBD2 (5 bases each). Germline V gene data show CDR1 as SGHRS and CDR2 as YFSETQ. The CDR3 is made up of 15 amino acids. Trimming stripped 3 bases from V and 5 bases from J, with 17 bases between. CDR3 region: CASSWAGTARETQYF. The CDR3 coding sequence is TGCGCCAGCAGCTGGGCCGGGACGGCCAGGGAGACCCAGTACTTC. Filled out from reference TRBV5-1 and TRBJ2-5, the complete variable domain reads KAGVTQTPRYLIKTRGQQVTLSCSPISGHRSVSWYQQTPGQGLQFLFEYFSETQRNKGNFPGRFSGRQFSNSRSEMNVSTLELGDSALYLCASSWAGTARETQYFGPGTRLLVL.

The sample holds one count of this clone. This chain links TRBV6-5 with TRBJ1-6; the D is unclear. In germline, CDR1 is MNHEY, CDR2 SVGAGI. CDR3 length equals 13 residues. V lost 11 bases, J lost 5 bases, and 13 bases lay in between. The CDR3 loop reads CAQRSGHNSPLHF. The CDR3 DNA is TGTGCCCAACGGTCGGGCCATAATTCACCCCTCCACTTT.

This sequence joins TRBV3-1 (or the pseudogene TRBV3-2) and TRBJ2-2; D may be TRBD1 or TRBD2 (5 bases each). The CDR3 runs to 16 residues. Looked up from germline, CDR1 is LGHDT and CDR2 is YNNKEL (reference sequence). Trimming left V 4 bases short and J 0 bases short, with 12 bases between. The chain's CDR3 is CASSPYGATNTGELFF. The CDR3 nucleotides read TGTGCCAGCAGCCCCTACGGGGCCACGAACACCGGGGAGCTGTTTTTT.

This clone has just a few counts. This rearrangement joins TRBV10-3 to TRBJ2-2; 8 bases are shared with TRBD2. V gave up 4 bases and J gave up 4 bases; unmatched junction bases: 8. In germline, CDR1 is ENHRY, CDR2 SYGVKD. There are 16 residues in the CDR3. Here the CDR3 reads CAISGADGRGTGELFF. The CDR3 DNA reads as TGTGCCATCAGTGGGGCGGACGGGAGGGGCACCGGGGAGCTGTTTTTT.